This T cell receptor (beta chain) was identified during a study of technical replicates of blood from a handful of donors. The method was immunoSEQ multiplex PCR; TCRdb's version includes in-frame clones alone and lacks a portion of them. The profile shows 70,000 to 95,000 clones, 85% to 95% of them singletons. The sequencing input was T cells isolated from PBMCs. The clonotype originates from a human donor in good health.

CDR3 amino acids: CASSILTGSRETQYF. CDR3 nucleotides: TGTGCCAGTAGTATATTAACAGGGAGTAGGGAGACCCAGTACTTC. The J gene is TRBJ2-5, the V gene TRBV19; possible D gene TRBD1, 6 bases. V gave up 2 bases and J gave up 5 bases, with 15 bases separating them. Germline V CDR1 and CDR2: LNHDA, SQIVND (reference sequence). The CDR3 runs to 15 residues.